This T cell receptor (beta chain) was sequenced for a study of tumour-infiltrating T cells in Burkitt lymphoma. Study as a whole: All epidemiological Burkitt lymphoma subtypes were represented in the cohort.

The assay was immunoSEQ multiplex PCR, and TCRdb's table has in-frame clones only and misses some. The sample carries about 3,700 clones, under 25% recorded once. This clone was seen more than once but under ten times. This clonotype was obtained from a human donor with Burkitt lymphoma. The sample consisted of tumor tissue.

DNA of the CDR3: TGCGCCAGCAGCACCGACGGGAAAGAGACCCAGTACTTC. Residues: CASSTDGKETQYF. The chain joins TRBV5-1 to TRBJ2-5, with a possible D match to TRBD2 (5 bases). The CDR3 is 13 residues long. Germline CDR1 SGHRS, CDR2 YFSETQ. The germline V and J ends were trimmed by 4 bases and 3 bases, with 10 bases remaining between them.